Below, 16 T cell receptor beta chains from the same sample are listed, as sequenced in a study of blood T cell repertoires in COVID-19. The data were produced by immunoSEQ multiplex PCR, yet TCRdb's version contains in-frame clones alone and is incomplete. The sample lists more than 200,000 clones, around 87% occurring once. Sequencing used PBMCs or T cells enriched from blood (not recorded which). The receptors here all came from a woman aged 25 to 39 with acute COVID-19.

As DNA, the CDR3 is TGTGCCAGTAGTATAGGGCCAGCGACCTACGAGCAGTACTTC. Amino acid sequence: CASSIGPATYEQYF. The V call is TRBV19, the J call TRBJ2-7; D gene ambiguous. The CDR3 runs 14 residues. The germline V and J ends were trimmed by 1 base and 2 bases, with 9 bases remaining between them. Germline V lookup: CDR1 LNHDA, CDR2 SQIVND (reference sequence).

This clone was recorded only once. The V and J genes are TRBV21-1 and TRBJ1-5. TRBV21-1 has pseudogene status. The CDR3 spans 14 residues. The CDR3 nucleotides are TGTGCCAGCAGCAAACTAGGCAGCAATCAGCCCCAGCATTTT. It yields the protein CASSKLGSNQPQHF.

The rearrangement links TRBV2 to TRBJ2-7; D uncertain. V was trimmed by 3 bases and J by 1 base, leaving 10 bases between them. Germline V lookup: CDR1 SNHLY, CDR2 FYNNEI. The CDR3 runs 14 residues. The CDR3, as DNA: TGTGCCAGCAGTGAGGAGACTGTATCCTACGAGCAGTACTTC. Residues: CASSEETVSYEQYF. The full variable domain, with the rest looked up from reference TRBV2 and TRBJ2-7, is EPEVTQTPSHQVTQMGQEVILRCVPISNHLYFYWYRQILGQKVEFLVSFYNNEISEKSEIFDDQFSVERPDGSNFTLKIRSTKLEDSAMYFCASSEETVSYEQYFGPGTRLTVT.

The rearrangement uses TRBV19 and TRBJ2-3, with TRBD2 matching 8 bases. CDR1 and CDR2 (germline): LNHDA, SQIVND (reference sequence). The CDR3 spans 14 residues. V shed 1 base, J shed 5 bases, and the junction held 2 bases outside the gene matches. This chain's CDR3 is CASSIAAGGDTQYF. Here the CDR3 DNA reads TGTGCCAGTAGTATAGCCGCGGGGGGAGATACGCAGTATTTT.

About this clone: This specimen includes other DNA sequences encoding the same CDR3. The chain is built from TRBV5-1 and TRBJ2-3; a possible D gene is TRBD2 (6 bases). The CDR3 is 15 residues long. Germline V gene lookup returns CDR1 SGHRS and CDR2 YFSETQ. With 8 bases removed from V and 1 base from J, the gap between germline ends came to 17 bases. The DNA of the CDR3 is TGCGCCAGTAGTAGCGCTAGCGAACGCACAGATACGCAGTATTTT. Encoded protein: CASSSASERTDTQYF.

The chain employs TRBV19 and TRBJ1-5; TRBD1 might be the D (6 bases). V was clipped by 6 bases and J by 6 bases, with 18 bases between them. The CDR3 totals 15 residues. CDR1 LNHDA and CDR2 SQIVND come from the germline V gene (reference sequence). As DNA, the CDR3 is TGTGCCAGTAGCTTGGAGGGGGGGCTCGGTCAGCCCCAGCATTTT. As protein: CASSLEGGLGQPQHF.

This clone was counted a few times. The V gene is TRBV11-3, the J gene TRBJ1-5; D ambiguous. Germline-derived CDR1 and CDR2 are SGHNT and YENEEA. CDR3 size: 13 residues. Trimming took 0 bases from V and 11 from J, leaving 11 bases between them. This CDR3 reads CASSLDHGGSQHF. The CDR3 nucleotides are TGTGCCAGCAGCTTAGATCACGGAGGATCCCAGCATTTT. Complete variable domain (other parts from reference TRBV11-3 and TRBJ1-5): EAGVVQSPRYKIIEKKQPVAFWCNPISGHNTLYWYLQNLGQGPELLIRYENEEAVDDSQLPKDRFSAERLKGVDSTLKIQPAELGDSAVYLCASSLDHGGSQHFGDGTRLSIL.

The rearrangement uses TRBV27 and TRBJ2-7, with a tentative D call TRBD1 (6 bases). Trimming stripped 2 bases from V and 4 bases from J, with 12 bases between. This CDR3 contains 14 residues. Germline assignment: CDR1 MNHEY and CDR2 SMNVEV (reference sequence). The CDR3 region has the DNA TGTGCCAGCAGTTTAAGGGGGTTTGGTTACGAGCAGTACTTC. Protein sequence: CASSLRGFGYEQYF.

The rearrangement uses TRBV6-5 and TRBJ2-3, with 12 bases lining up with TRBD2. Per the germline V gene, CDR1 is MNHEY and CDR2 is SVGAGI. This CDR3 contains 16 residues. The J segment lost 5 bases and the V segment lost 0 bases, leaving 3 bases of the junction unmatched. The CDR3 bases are TGTGCCAGCAGTTACTCGACTAGCGGGAGTGTAGATACGCAGTATTTT. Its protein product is CASSYSTSGSVDTQYF.

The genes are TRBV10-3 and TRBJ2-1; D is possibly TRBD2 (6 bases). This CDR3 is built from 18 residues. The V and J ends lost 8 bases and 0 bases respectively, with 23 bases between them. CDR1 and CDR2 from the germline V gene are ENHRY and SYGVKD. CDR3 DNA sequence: TGTGCCATCGGTGGGGCTTCCCAACGGGGGAGCTCCTACAATGAGCAGTTCTTC. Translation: CAIGGASQRGSSYNEQFF.

CDR3 residues: CASSTTRDRGAFF. CDR3 bases: TGTGCCAGCAGCACAACCCGGGACAGGGGAGCTTTCTTT. The chain carries TRBV7-8 and TRBJ1-1; the match to TRBD1 covers 10 bases. The junction had 7 bases not matched to a gene; V was cut back by 5 bases and J by 10 bases. Germline-derived CDR1 and CDR2 are SGHVS and FQNEAQ. The CDR3 sequence is 13 residues long.

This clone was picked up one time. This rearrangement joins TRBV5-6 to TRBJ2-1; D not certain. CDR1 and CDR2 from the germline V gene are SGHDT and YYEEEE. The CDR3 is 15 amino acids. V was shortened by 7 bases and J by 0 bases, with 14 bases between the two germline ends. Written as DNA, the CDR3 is TGTGCCAGCCACCCGCCGGCTAGCTCCTACAATGAGCAGTTCTTC. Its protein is CASHPPASSYNEQFF.

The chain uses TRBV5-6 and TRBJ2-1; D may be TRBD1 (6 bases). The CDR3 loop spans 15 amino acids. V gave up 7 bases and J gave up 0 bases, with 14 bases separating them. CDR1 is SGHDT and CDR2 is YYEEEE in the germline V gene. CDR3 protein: CASGTQGSSYNEQFF. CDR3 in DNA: TGTGCCAGCGGGACGCAGGGGAGCTCCTACAATGAGCAGTTCTTC.

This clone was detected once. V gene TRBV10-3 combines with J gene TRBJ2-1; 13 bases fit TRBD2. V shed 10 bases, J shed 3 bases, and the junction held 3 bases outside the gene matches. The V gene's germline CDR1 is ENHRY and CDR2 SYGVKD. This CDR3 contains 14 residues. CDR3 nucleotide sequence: TGTGCCACAAGGACTAGCGGGAGCTACAATGAGCAGTTCTTC. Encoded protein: CATRTSGSYNEQFF.

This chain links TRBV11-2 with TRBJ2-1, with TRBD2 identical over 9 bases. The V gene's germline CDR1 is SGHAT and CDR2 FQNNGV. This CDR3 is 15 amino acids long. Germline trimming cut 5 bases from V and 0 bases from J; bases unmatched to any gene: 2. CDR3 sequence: CASSLSGSSYNEQFF. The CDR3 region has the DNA TGTGCCAGCAGCCTTAGCGGGAGCTCCTACAATGAGCAGTTCTTC.

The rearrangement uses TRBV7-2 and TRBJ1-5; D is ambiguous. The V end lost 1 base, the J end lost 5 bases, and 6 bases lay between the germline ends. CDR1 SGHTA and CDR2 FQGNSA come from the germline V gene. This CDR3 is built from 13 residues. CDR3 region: CASSLGGYQPQHF. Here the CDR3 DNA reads TGTGCCAGCAGCTTAGGCGGGTATCAGCCCCAGCATTTT.